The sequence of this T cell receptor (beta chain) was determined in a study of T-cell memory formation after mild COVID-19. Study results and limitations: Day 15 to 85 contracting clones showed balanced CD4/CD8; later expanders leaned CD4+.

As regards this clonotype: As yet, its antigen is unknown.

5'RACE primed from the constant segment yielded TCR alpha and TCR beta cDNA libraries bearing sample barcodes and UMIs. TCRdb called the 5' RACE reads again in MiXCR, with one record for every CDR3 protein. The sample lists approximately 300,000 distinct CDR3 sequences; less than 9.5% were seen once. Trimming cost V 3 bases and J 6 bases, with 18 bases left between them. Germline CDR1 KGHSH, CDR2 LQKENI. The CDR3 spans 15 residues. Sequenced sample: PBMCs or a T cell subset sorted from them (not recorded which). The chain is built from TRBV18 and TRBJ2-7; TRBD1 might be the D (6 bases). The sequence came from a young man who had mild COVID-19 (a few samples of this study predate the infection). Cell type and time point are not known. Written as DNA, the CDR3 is TGTGCCAGCTCACCCGCAAACAGGGATTTTGGCGAGCAGTACGTC. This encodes CASSPANRDFGEQYV.